This T cell receptor (beta chain) stems from a study of blood T cell repertoires in COVID-19. Study context: Specimens from acute and convalescent COVID-19 originated in the United States, Italy and Spain. PBMCs, B-cell-depleted T cells, or T cells provided the cDNA or gDNA that made up the material.

This clone is labeled as large. The CDR3 is 16 amino acids. Germline trimming cut 0 bases from V and 6 bases from J; bases unmatched to any gene: 4. Germline V gives CDR1 LGHNA, CDR2 YNFKEQ. Per the study methods: It was from reference gene primer amplification that nucleated cell counts were estimated. Some clones are missing from TCRdb's copy, which holds only in-frame ones; the method was immunoSEQ multiplex PCR. D and trimming were read from the DNA, whereas the V and J calls and clone size are those reported in that table. Counted here are some 74,000 clones, 65% to 80% occurring once; the ten biggest clones make up 9.8%.

The chain uses TRBV4-2 and TRBJ2-4, with 11 bases identical to TRBD2. Material for sequencing was peripheral blood. The sequence came from a woman in her 50s with acute or convalescent COVID-19. The CDR3 DNA sequence: TGTGCCAGCAGCCAAGATAGCGGGGGGGGCGGAAACATTCAGTACTTC. Translated, it gives CASSQDSGGGGNIQYF.